This T cell receptor beta chain was retrieved from a study of cytomegalovirus exposure and HLA in healthy donors. Points from the study as a whole: Researchers left out some V segments, among them TRBV6-2 and TRBV6-3, as indistinguishable. TCR beta sequences reportedly predicted most subjects' HLA-A and HLA-B alleles accurately.

13 Jbeta primers and 60 Vbeta primers were used for the PCR. Profiling relied on immunoSEQ multiplex PCR, and the TCRdb table lists in-frame clones only, not all of them. The ten top clones account for 6.5%, within a sample of 150,000 to 200,000 clones. At sampling all donors were nominally healthy, likely with unrecorded immune exposures. The CDR3 covers 12 residues. With 6 bases removed from V and 0 bases from J, the gap between germline ends came to 8 bases. Germline loops: CDR1 GTSNPN, CDR2 SVGIG (reference sequence). Concerning this clone: Its specificity is not known.

The sequence came from a man aged 30 to 39 in good health and CMV-seronegative. The sequencing sample was made of PBMCs. The V call is TRBV30, the J call TRBJ1-2; D perhaps matches TRBD1 (5 bases). CDR3 sequence reads: CACHRSNYGYTF. DNA for the CDR3: TGTGCCTGTCACAGGTCTAACTATGGCTACACCTTC.